What follows are 28 T cell receptor beta chains derived from one specimen sequenced in a study of blood T cell repertoires in COVID-19. The method was immunoSEQ multiplex PCR; TCRdb's version includes in-frame clones alone and lacks a portion of them. Among about 250,000 clones listed, roughly 84% were seen once. Sequenced material: PBMCs or T cells enriched from blood (not recorded which). The receptors shown here come from a woman in her 50s who had been exposed to COVID-19.

The V and J genes are TRBV5-4 and TRBJ1-1, with D unresolved. The CDR3 totals 13 residues. The germline V gene encodes CDR1 SGHNT and CDR2 YYREEE (reference sequence). Trimming shortened V by 0 bases and J by 4 bases, and 7 bases separated the two germline ends. This CDR3 is CASSLGSGTEAFF. CDR3 coding DNA: TGTGCCAGCAGCTTGGGATCCGGCACTGAAGCTTTCTTT.

J is TRBJ1-2 and V is TRBV4-3; 12 bases line up with TRBD1. After removal of 0 bases from V and 4 bases from J, the junction contained 6 bases not matched to a gene. CDR3 size: 17 residues. Looked up from germline, CDR1 is LGHNA and CDR2 is YSLEER. This chain's CDR3 is CASSQDLGQGAFYGYTF. For the CDR3, the DNA is TGCGCCAGCAGCCAAGATTTGGGACAGGGGGCTTTCTATGGCTACACCTTC.

The rearrangement joins TRBV18 to TRBJ1-1; D not resolved. Germline V gene sequence: CDR1 KGHSH, CDR2 LQKENI. The CDR3 runs 14 residues. Trimming shortened V by 3 bases and J by 4 bases, and 12 bases separated the two germline ends. DNA of the CDR3: TGTGCCAGCTCACCTGGGTCTAGTGGCACTGAAGCTTTCTTT. This codes for CASSPGSSGTEAFF.

This chain links TRBV23-1 with TRBJ2-7; D possibly corresponds to TRBD2 (5 bases). TRBV23-1 is an open reading frame, and its role is uncertain. V lost 8 bases, J lost 1 base, and 18 bases lay in between. The CDR3 extends over 15 amino acids. The CDR3: CASPLDGKTSYEQYF. CDR3 bases: TGCGCCAGCCCCCTTGACGGGAAAACGTCCTACGAGCAGTACTTC.

The gene calls are TRBV5-1 and TRBJ2-2, with 9 bases lining up with TRBD1. V dropped 4 bases and J dropped 1; count of bases not matched to a gene: 2. The CDR3 is 15 residues long. CDR1 is SGHRS, CDR2 YFSETQ, per germline. CDR3 sequence: CASSLGQGNTGELFF. CDR3 bases: TGCGCCAGCAGCCTGGGACAGGGGAACACCGGGGAGCTGTTTTTT.

The chain recombines TRBV28 with TRBJ1-2; D ambiguous. Germline V CDR1 and CDR2: MDHEN, SYDVKM. Trimming stripped 3 bases from V and 6 bases from J, with 11 bases between. This CDR3 has 13 residues. DNA for the CDR3: TGTGCCAGCAGTTTCCTTGGGCCAAATGGCTACACCTTC. Translating it yields CASSFLGPNGYTF.

CDR3 nucleotide sequence: TGTGCCAGCAGTTCAACAGGGTCTGGCTACACCTTC. Residues: CASSSTGSGYTF. The gene calls are TRBV12-3 or TRBV12-4 and TRBJ1-2; maybe TRBD1 (6 bases). V was cut by 4 bases and J by 7 bases, with 10 bases left in between. The CDR3 runs 12 residues.

Only one count was recorded for this clone. The rearrangement links TRBV25-1 to TRBJ1-2; 12 bases match TRBD1. Losses at the gene ends were 5 bases for V and 6 bases for J; bases not matched to a gene: 7. Looked up from germline, CDR1 is MGHDK and CDR2 is SYGVNS. The length of the CDR3 is 15 residues. The CDR3 protein is CASSRPGQGAHGYTF. The CDR3 DNA reads TGTGCCAGCAGTCGACCGGGACAGGGGGCCCATGGCTACACCTTC.

The chain links TRBV9 to TRBJ1-3, with D perhaps TRBD1 (6 bases). The V end lost 0 bases, the J end lost 4 bases, and 14 bases lay between the germline ends. CDR3 length: 16 residues. Germline CDR1 reads SGDLS; CDR2 reads YYNGEE. CDR3 amino acids: CASSVGGGALGNTIYF. CDR3 nucleotides: TGTGCCAGCAGCGTAGGCGGGGGGGCGCTAGGAAACACCATATATTTT.

The chain joins TRBV5-1 to TRBJ2-1; TRBD2 matches 8 bases. Germline CDR1 reads SGHRS; CDR2 reads YFSETQ. The ends lost 3 bases at V and 0 bases at J; junction bases unmatched: 8. CDR3 length: 17 amino acids. The CDR3 DNA reads TGCGCCAGCAGCTCACAACTAGCGGCCGCCTCCTACAATGAGCAGTTCTTC. Protein product: CASSSQLAAASYNEQFF.

This clone was seen only a few times. The chain recombines TRBV11-2 with TRBJ2-2, with TRBD1 identical over 11 bases. CDR1 is SGHAT and CDR2 is FQNNGV in the germline V gene. The trim removed 5 bases at V and 6 bases at J, leaving 5 bases unmatched. The CDR3 extends over 15 amino acids. This CDR3 is CASSARTGGSGELFF. CDR3 coding DNA: TGTGCCAGCAGCGCCCGGACAGGGGGCTCCGGGGAGCTGTTTTTT.

This chain joins TRBV6-5 and TRBJ1-1, with no clear D. The CDR3 sequence is 12 residues long. The V end lost 6 bases, the J end lost 6 bases, and 11 bases lay between the germline ends. Germline lookup yields CDR1 MNHEY and CDR2 SVGAGI. CDR3 nucleotides: TGTGCCAGCAGGGCATTGCTGGCTGAAGCTTTCTTT. This translates into CASRALLAEAFF.

The V and J genes are TRBV11-2 and TRBJ1-6; 8 bases fit TRBD1. The CDR3 length is 15 residues. V was pared by 4 bases and J by 9 bases, with 8 bases of the junction left unmatched. Germline CDR1 SGHAT, CDR2 FQNNGV. The CDR3 region is CASSSRTGILSPLHF. As DNA, the CDR3 is TGTGCCAGCAGCTCGAGGACAGGGATTCTTTCACCCCTCCACTTT. Combining the CDR3 with reference TRBV11-2 and TRBJ1-6 gives the whole variable domain EAGVAQSPRYKIIEKRQSVAFWCNPISGHATLYWYQQILGQGPKLLIQFQNNGVVDDSQLPKDRFSAERLKGVDSTLKIQPAKLEDSAVYLCASSSRTGILSPLHFGNGTRLTVT.

This clone was seen once. This rearrangement joins TRBV19 to TRBJ2-7; 8 bases match TRBD2. Germline V gives CDR1 LNHDA, CDR2 SQIVND (reference sequence). The CDR3 has 15 residues. V was clipped by 4 bases and J by 4 bases; unmatched bases: 9. CDR3 residues: CASSTERGTPYEQYF. CDR3 DNA: TGTGCCAGTAGTACCGAGCGGGGGACCCCATACGAGCAGTACTTC.

The chain is built from TRBV3-1 (or the pseudogene TRBV3-2) and TRBJ2-7, with 7 bases fitting TRBD1. Germline values: CDR1 LGHDT, CDR2 YNNKEL (reference sequence). J lost 6 bases, V lost 4 bases, and 3 bases had no gene match. There are 12 residues in the CDR3. The CDR3, as DNA: TGTGCCAGCAGCCTCCGGACAGGCGAGCAGTACTTC. Encoded protein: CASSLRTGEQYF.

The chain carries TRBV4-2 and TRBJ2-7, with D maybe TRBD1 (5 bases). Germline V CDR1 and CDR2: LGHNA, YNFKEQ. V was shortened by 5 bases and J by 3 bases, with 14 bases between the two germline ends. CDR3 length: 14 residues. The CDR3 region has the DNA TGTGCCAGCAGCACTCGACAGAGCCTCTACGAGCAGTACTTC. It specifies CASSTRQSLYEQYF.

This chain connects TRBV27 to TRBJ2-7, with TRBD2 identical over 8 bases. Germline V gene lookup returns CDR1 MNHEY and CDR2 SMNVEV (reference sequence). This CDR3 has 14 residues. The J segment lost 1 base and the V segment lost 6 bases, leaving 5 bases of the junction unmatched. The DNA for the CDR3 is TGTGCCAGCAGCCAACTAGCGGCATCCTACGAGCAGTACTTC. This codes for CASSQLAASYEQYF.

The chain links TRBV6-2 or TRBV6-3 to TRBJ2-2; 12 positions match TRBD2. Trimming took 2 bases from V and 6 from J; bases not matched to a gene: 7. The CDR3 covers 17 residues. The germline V gene has CDR1 MNHEY and CDR2 SVGEGT. The CDR3 nucleotides read TGTGCCAGCAGTTACCAACCGACTAGCGGGGGTGCCGGGGAGCTGTTTTTT. Amino acids: CASSYQPTSGGAGELFF.

This clone was picked up one time. This chain joins TRBV18 and TRBJ1-1, with 8 bases that match TRBD1. Trimming cost V 5 bases and J 4 bases; bases outside gene matches: 6. This CDR3 is 14 amino acids long. Per germline, CDR1 KGHSH and CDR2 LQKENI. Here the CDR3 DNA reads TGTGCCAGCTCAGAGAGACAGGGGTCCACTGAAGCTTTCTTT. Its translation: CASSERQGSTEAFF.

The J gene is TRBJ1-1, the V gene TRBV6-5, with TRBD1 matching 8 bases. Germline V gives CDR1 MNHEY, CDR2 SVGAGI. This CDR3 contains 13 residues. The trim removed 6 bases at V and 5 bases at J, leaving 5 bases unmatched. CDR3 nucleotides: TGTGCCAGCAGACGACAGGGGTGGACTGAAGCTTTCTTT. Translated, it gives CASRRQGWTEAFF.

The rearrangement uses TRBV5-1 and TRBJ2-2; 7 bases are shared with TRBD1. The junction had 22 bases not matched to a gene; V was cut back by 4 bases and J by 1 base. This CDR3 contains 21 residues. Looked up from germline, CDR1 is SGHRS and CDR2 is YFSETQ. The DNA for the CDR3 is TGCGCCAGCAGCCCCGGCCCGGTGGCGGCTCGACAGGGCGAGAACACCGGGGAGCTGTTTTTT. Translation gives CASSPGPVAARQGENTGELFF.

A note on this clone: One end of the junction fails to match germline, which may point to a read error. The chain recombines TRBV19 with TRBJ1-5, with D maybe TRBD1 (6 bases). CDR3 length: 11 amino acids. Germline loops: CDR1 LNHDA, CDR2 SQIVND (reference sequence). The CDR3 bases are TGTGCCAGTATGGCAGGGGAAGGTTTGAGATTT. Translating it yields CASMAGEGLRF.

The rearrangement links TRBV27 to TRBJ1-4; the match to TRBD1 covers 11 bases. The CDR3 runs to 17 residues. Germline CDR1 and CDR2: MNHEY and SMNVEV (reference sequence). Trimming at V came to 5 bases and at J to 6 bases, leaving 11 bases not matched to a gene. The CDR3 sequence is CASSLLTDRGRDEKLFF. CDR3 sequence (DNA): TGTGCCAGCAGTCTCCTCACGGACAGGGGGCGGGATGAAAAACTGTTTTTT.

The CDR3 reads CASSLSPGGNYGYTF. As DNA, the CDR3 is TGTGCCAGCAGTTTATCCCCGGGGGGGAACTATGGCTACACCTTC. The chain links TRBV27 to TRBJ1-2, with D perhaps matching TRBD1 (5 bases). Germline V gene sequence: CDR1 MNHEY, CDR2 SMNVEV (reference sequence). The CDR3 has 15 residues. V was cut by 0 bases and J by 2 bases, with 10 bases left in between.

This clone showed up just a few times. The J gene is TRBJ1-3, the V gene TRBV28; D gene uncertain. Germline lookup yields CDR1 MDHEN and CDR2 SYDVKM. Between the trimmed V and J ends, which lost 6 bases and 0 bases, there was a span of 18 bases. The CDR3 totals 17 residues. The CDR3 loop reads CASRPTGGILSGNTIYF. The CDR3 DNA sequence: TGTGCCAGCAGACCGACCGGCGGGATACTCTCTGGAAACACCATATATTTT.

The chain has TRBV19 and TRBJ1-2; TRBD1 matches at 9 bases. The CDR3 has 16 residues. V was clipped by 0 bases and J by 4 bases; unmatched bases: 6. CDR1 is LNHDA and CDR2 is SQIVND in the germline V gene (reference sequence). CDR3 loop: CASSIDGTGIAYGYTF. The DNA for the CDR3 is TGTGCCAGTAGTATAGATGGGACAGGGATCGCCTATGGCTACACCTTC.

The V and J genes are TRBV7-8 and TRBJ1-5; a possible D gene is TRBD1 (5 bases). Per the germline V gene, CDR1 is SGHVS and CDR2 is FQNEAQ. This CDR3 spans 15 amino acids. The V end lost 7 bases, the J end lost 9 bases, and 22 bases lay between the germline ends. The CDR3 reads CASNSPSGRGGPQHF. DNA for the CDR3: TGTGCCAGCAACTCCCCGTCCGGCCGGGGGGGGCCCCAGCATTTT.

The V gene is TRBV7-9, the J gene TRBJ2-5, with 12 bases aligning to TRBD2. The J segment lost 5 bases and the V segment lost 4 bases, leaving 8 bases of the junction unmatched. Germline V gene lookup returns CDR1 SEHNR and CDR2 FQNEAQ (reference sequence). The CDR3 sequence is 16 residues long. The CDR3 spells CASSSPTLAGGETQYF. The DNA for the CDR3 is TGTGCCAGCAGCTCACCCACTCTAGCGGGGGGGGAGACCCAGTACTTC.